What follows is one TCR beta chain and its context. The V and J ends lost 1 base and 5 bases, in that order; junction bases with no gene match: 9. CDR1 is SGHTA, CDR2 FQGNSA, per germline. The CDR3 runs 16 residues. As processed by the authors: Estimation of nucleated cell counts was performed using reference gene primer amplification. The data were produced by immunoSEQ multiplex PCR, yet TCRdb's version contains in-frame clones alone and is incomplete. V and J calls and clone size are given by that table; D and trimming were obtained from the DNA. The top ten clones hold about 12% of a sample with about 64,000 clones, about 81% of them seen once. The data derive from a study of blood T cell repertoires in COVID-19. For the study at large: Researchers got acute and convalescent COVID-19 samples from the United States, Italy and Spain. T cells, B-cell-depleted T cells, or PBMCs supplied cDNA or gDNA.

Sample: peripheral blood. This receptor was obtained from a human donor in a cohort sampled during active COVID-19. The rearrangement joins TRBV7-2 to TRBJ2-5; 8 bases agree with TRBD2. The CDR3 reads CASSLGQAGVGETQYF. The CDR3 DNA sequence: TGTGCCAGCAGCTTAGGTCAAGCGGGGGTCGGGGAGACCCAGTACTTC.